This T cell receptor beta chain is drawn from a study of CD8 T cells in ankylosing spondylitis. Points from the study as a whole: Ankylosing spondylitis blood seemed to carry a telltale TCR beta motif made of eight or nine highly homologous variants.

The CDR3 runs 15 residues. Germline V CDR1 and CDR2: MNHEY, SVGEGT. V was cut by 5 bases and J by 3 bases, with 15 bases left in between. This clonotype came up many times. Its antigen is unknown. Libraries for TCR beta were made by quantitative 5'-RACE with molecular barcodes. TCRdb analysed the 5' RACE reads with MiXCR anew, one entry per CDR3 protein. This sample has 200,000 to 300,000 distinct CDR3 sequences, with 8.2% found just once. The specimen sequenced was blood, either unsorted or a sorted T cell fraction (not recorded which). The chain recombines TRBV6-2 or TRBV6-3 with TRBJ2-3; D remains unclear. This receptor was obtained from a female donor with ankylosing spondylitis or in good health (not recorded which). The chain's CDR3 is CASSPDGALTDTQYF. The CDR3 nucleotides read TGTGCCAGCAGTCCGGACGGAGCTTTGACAGATACGCAGTATTTT.